The TCR beta chain described here comes from a study of breast tumors, draining lymph nodes, adjacent tissues. Study-wide results and caveats: Luminal-like breast cancer showed significantly higher tumor–nontumor repertoire similarity than basal-like. Compared with lymph nodes, tumors were less diverse; compared with nontumor tissue, more.

This clonotype was observed at least ten times. Its antigen remains unidentified. A much larger clone sits a single nucleotide away, making a read error possible. This CDR3 is built from 16 residues. CDR1 and CDR2 (germline): SGDLS, YYNGEE. Samples came from axillary lymph nodes draining the breast cancer. TCRdb reprocessed the multiplex PCR reads with MiXCR, giving one entry per CDR3 protein. The table records 180,000 or so distinct CDR3 sequences, around 35% of them present only once. The J gene is TRBJ2-6, the V gene TRBV9; tentative D call: TRBD1 (5 bases). Sequencing input: axillary lymph node tissue. The receptor was derived from a female donor with breast cancer. Some clones in this sample may be carry-over from other donors' samples. The CDR3 region has the DNA TGTGCCAGCAGCGTAGCCCGGAGCTCTGGGGCCAACGCCCTGACTTTC. It codes for CASSVARSSGANALTF.